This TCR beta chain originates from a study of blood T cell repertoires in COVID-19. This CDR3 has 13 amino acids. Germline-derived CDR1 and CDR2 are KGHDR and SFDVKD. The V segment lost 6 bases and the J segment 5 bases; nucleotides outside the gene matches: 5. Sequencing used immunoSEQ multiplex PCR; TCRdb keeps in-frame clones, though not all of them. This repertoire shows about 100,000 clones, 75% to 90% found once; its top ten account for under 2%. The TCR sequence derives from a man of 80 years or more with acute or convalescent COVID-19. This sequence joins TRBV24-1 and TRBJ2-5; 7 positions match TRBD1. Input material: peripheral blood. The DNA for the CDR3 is TGTGCCACCAGTATCACAGGGGCGGAGACCCAGTACTTC. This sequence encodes CATSITGAETQYF.